This TCR beta chain emerged from a study of T cells in Graves' hyperthyroidism and ophthalmopathy. Overall study findings and caveats: Most thyroid clonotypes that were expanded above 0.001 also turned up in blood. Median prediction lead before ophthalmopathy onset was 6 to 8 months with the model.

Used for diagnoses were clinical symptoms, serum thyroxine and TRAb, thyroid ultrasound and orbital computed tomography. The PBMCs were taken from 10 ml of fresh peripheral blood. The CDR3 runs 15 residues. V lost 0 bases and J lost 2; bases outside the gene matches: 4. Germline V CDR1 and CDR2: DFQATT, SNEGSKA (reference sequence). The investigators amplified TCR beta CDR3 regions from RNA transcripts. Initially, a first-round RT-PCR of the TCR CDR3 employed the HTBI primer set. One entry per CDR3 protein results from TCRdb running MiXCR on the multiplex PCR reads. In the table there are hundreds of thousands of distinct CDR3 sequences, approximately 15% of which are singletons. As regards this clonotype: Its antigen is unknown.

The specimen was blood. The chain is built from TRBV20-1 and TRBJ2-7, with 10 positions matching TRBD2. This TCR derives from a woman between 35 and 50 years old with Graves' hyperthyroidism. The CDR3 DNA follows: TGCAGTGCTAGAGATCCTACTAGCGGGGCCTACGAGCAGTACTTC. Translation: CSARDPTSGAYEQYF.